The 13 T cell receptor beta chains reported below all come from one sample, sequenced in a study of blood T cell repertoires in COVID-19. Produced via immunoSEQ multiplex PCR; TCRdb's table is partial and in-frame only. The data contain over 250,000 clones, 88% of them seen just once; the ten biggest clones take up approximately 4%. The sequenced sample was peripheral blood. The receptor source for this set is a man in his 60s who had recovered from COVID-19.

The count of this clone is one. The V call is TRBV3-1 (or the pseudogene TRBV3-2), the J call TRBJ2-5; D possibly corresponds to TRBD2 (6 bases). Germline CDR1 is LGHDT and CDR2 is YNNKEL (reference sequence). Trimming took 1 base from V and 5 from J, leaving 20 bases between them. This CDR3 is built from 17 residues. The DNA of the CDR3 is TGTGCCAGCAGCCAAGGAGGAGGGACGAGGGATGGGGAGACCCAGTACTTC. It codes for CASSQGGGTRDGETQYF.

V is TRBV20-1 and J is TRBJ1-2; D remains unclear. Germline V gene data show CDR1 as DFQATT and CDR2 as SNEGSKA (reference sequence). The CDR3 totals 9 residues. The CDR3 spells CSVSYGYTF. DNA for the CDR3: TGCAGCGTTTCCTATGGCTACACCTTC.

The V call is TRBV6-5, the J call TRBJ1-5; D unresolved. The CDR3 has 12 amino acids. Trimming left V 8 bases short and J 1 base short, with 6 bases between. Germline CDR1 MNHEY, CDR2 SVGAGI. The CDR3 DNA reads TGTGCCAGCCGAGTGAGCAATCAGCCCCAGCATTTT. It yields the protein CASRVSNQPQHF.

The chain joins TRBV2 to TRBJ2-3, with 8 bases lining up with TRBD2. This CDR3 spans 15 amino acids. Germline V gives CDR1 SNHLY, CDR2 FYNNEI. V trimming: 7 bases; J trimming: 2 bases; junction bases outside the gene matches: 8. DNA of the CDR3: TGTGCCAGCAATCTGCGGGGGGACCCCACAGATACGCAGTATTTT. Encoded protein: CASNLRGDPTDTQYF.

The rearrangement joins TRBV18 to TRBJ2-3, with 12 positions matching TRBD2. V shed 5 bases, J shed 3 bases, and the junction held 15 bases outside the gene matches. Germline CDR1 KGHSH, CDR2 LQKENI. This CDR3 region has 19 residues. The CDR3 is CASSSRTSGVSRLTDTQYF. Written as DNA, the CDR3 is TGTGCCAGCTCATCGCGGACTAGCGGGGTGTCGAGGCTTACAGATACGCAGTATTTT.

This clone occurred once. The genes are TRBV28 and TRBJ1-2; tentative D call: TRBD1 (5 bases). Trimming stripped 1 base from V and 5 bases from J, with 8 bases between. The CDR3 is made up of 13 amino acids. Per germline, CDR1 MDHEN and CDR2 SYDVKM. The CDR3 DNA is TGTGCCAGCAGTTTATCAGGGCCTTATGGCTACACCTTC. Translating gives CASSLSGPYGYTF.

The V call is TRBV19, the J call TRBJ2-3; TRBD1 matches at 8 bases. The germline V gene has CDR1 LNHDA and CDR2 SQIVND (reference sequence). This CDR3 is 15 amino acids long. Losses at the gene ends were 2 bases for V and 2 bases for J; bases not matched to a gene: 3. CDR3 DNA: TGTGCCAGTAGTATACAGGGGGCCTACACAGATACGCAGTATTTT. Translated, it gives CASSIQGAYTDTQYF. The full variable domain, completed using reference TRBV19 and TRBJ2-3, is DGGITQSPKYLFRKEGQNVTLSCEQNLNHDAMYWYRQDPGQGLRLIYYSQIVNDFQKGDIAEGYSVSREKKESFPLTVTSAQKNPTAFYLCASSIQGAYTDTQYFGPGTRLTVL.

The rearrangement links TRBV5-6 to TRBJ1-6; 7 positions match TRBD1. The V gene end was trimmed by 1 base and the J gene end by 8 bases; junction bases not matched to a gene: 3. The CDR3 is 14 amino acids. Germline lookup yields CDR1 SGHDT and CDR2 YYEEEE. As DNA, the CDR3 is TGTGCCAGCAGCTTGCAGGGGGTCTATTCACCCCTCCACTTT. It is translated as CASSLQGVYSPLHF.

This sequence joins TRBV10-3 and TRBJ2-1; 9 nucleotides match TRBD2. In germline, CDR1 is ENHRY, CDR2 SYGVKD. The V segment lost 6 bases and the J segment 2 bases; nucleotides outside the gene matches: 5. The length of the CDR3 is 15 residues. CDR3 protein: CAISNSGGAYNEQFF. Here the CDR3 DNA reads TGTGCCATCAGCAATAGCGGGGGCGCCTACAATGAGCAGTTCTTC.

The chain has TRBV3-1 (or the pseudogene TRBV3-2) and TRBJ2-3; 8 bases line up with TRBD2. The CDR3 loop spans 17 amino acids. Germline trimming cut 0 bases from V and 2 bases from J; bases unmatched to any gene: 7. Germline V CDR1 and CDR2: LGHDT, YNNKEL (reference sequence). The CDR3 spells CASSQDWGGGLTDTQYF. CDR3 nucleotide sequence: TGTGCCAGCAGCCAAGATTGGGGCGGGGGGCTCACAGATACGCAGTATTTT.

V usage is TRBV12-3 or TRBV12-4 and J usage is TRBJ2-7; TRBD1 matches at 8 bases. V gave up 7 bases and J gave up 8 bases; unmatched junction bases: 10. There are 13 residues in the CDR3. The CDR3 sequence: CASTRTGNGKQYF. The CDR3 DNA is TGTGCCAGCACCAGGACAGGGAATGGCAAGCAGTACTTC.

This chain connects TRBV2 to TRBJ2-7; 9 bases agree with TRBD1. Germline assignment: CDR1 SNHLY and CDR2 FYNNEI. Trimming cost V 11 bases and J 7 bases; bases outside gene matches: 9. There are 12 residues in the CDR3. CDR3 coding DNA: TGTGCCGTTCGGGACAGGGTGGGAGAGCAGTACTTC. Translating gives CAVRDRVGEQYF.

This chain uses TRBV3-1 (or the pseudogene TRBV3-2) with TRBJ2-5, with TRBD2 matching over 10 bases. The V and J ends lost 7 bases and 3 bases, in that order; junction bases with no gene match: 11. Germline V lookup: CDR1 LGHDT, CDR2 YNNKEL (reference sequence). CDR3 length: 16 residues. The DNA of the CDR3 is TGTGCCAGCACAGCGGGGGGGATTGTACCAAAAGAGACCCAGTACTTC. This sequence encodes CASTAGGIVPKETQYF.